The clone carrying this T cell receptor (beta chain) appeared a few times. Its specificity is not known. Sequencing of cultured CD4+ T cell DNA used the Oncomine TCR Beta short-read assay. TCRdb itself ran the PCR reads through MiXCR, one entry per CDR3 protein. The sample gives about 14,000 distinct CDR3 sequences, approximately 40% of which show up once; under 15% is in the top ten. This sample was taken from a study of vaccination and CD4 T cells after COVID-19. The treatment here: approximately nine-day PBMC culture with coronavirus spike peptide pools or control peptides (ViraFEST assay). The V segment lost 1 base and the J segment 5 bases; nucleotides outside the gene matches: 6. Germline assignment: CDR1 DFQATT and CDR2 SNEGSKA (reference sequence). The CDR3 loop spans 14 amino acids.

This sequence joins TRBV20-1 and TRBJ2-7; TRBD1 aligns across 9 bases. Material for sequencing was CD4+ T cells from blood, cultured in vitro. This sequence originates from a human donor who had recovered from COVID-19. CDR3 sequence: CSARAGQGTNEQYF. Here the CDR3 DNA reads TGCAGTGCTAGAGCAGGACAGGGGACTAACGAGCAGTACTTC.